These 26 T cell receptor beta chains were sequenced from one sample in a study of regulatory T cells in long-lasting Graves disease. Construction of TCR beta libraries relied on iRepertoire HTBI primers and on Arm-PCR targeting CDR3 regions. Via MiXCR, TCRdb re-called the multiplex PCR reads, giving one row per CDR3 protein. The table lists around 460,000 distinct CDR3 sequences, roughly 21% of them singletons. Noted time point: persistent/refractory GD, antithyroid drugs over 5 years with positive TRAb. PBMC-derived RNA was used for the TCR library. This specimen consisted of peripheral blood mononuclear cells (PBMCs), obtained when the disease was refractory, from a patient treated with antithyroid drugs. All receptors come from a female donor with Graves disease.

V usage is TRBV19 and J usage is TRBJ1-2; 8 positions agree with TRBD1. Germline loops: CDR1 LNHDA, CDR2 SQIVND (reference sequence). J was trimmed by 6 bases and V by 4 bases; bases with no gene match: 10. The CDR3 consists of 15 residues. CDR3: CASSTPGQGVHGYTF. The CDR3 DNA reads TGTGCCAGTAGTACCCCAGGACAGGGAGTACATGGCTACACCTTC.

The chain uses TRBV5-4 and TRBJ1-4; 7 bases are a match to TRBD1. Per the germline V gene, CDR1 is SGHNT and CDR2 is YYREEE (reference sequence). The J segment lost 8 bases and the V segment lost 2 bases, leaving 9 bases of the junction unmatched. The CDR3 contains 15 residues. The CDR3 reads CASSFRTGPGEKLFF. The CDR3 DNA reads TGTGCCAGCAGCTTCAGGACAGGCCCTGGCGAAAAACTGTTTTTT. Complete variable domain (other parts from reference TRBV5-4 and TRBJ1-4): ETGVTQSPTHLIKTRGQQVTLRCSSQSGHNTVSWYQQALGQGPQFIFQYYREEENGRGNFPPRFSGLQFPNYSSELNVNALELDDSALYLCASSFRTGPGEKLFFGSGTQLSVL.

CDR3 bases: TGTGCCAGCAGCCCCTCCCCCGTAGGGACAGCATCTTACGAGCAGTACTTC. It yields the protein CASSPSPVGTASYEQYF. J is TRBJ2-7 and V is TRBV7-9, with 7 bases that match TRBD1. CDR3 length equals 17 residues. The trim removed 5 bases at V and 4 bases at J, leaving 17 bases unmatched. Per germline, CDR1 SEHNR and CDR2 FQNEAQ (reference sequence).

This clonotype was found a few times. The chain employs TRBV5-6 and TRBJ2-7; maybe TRBD1 (6 bases). The CDR3 has 15 residues. Trimming removed 3 bases at V and 3 bases at J, with 16 bases between. The germline V gene has CDR1 SGHDT and CDR2 YYEEEE. The CDR3 reads CASSWGQGSIYEQYF. The CDR3, as DNA: TGTGCCAGCAGCTGGGGGCAGGGATCGATCTACGAGCAGTACTTC.

This clonotype was seen ten or more times. The V and J genes are TRBV2 and TRBJ2-2; 9 bases line up with TRBD1. The germline CDR1 and CDR2 sequences are SNHLY and FYNNEI. Germline trimming cut 5 bases from V and 6 bases from J; bases unmatched to any gene: 10. The CDR3 is 16 amino acids. The CDR3 is CASSKPGQGSPGELFF. The CDR3 region has the DNA TGTGCCAGCAGTAAACCGGGACAGGGTTCACCCGGGGAGCTGTTTTTT.

The chain recombines TRBV30 with TRBJ2-7, with D possibly matching TRBD2 (6 bases). Germline CDR1 reads GTSNPN; CDR2 reads SVGIG (reference sequence). The V end lost 4 bases, the J end lost 2 bases, and 12 bases lay between the germline ends. This CDR3 has 13 amino acids. Written as DNA, the CDR3 is TGTGCCTGGACCATGGGGGGTACCTACGAGCAGTACTTC. It is translated as CAWTMGGTYEQYF.

This clonotype was seen once. A much larger clone sits a single nucleotide away, making a read error possible. The rearrangement uses TRBV25-1 and TRBJ2-5, with 14 bases lining up with TRBD2. CDR3 length: 16 residues. From germline, CDR1 is MGHDK and CDR2 SYGVNS. CDR3 protein: CASSERGLAGEETKYF. DNA of the CDR3: TGTGCCAGCAGTGAAAGGGGACTAGCGGGAGAAGAGACCAAGTACTTC.

This clonotype was found many times. The gene calls are TRBV7-8 and TRBJ1-1; D remains unclear. Germline assignment: CDR1 SGHVS and CDR2 FQNEAQ. The V gene lost 6 bases and the J gene lost 0 bases, with 8 bases spanning the gap. This CDR3 has 13 residues. CDR3 loop: CASSATMNTEAFF. In DNA, the CDR3 is TGTGCCAGCAGTGCAACCATGAACACTGAAGCTTTCTTT. The complete variable domain, with remaining parts taken from reference TRBV7-8 and TRBJ1-1, reads GAGVSQSPRYKVAKRGQDVALRCDPISGHVSLFWYQQALGQGPEFLTYFQNEAQLDKSGLPSDRFFAERPEGSVSTLKIQRTQQEDSAVYLCASSATMNTEAFFGQGTRLTVV.

The chain has TRBV6-1 and TRBJ2-7, with TRBD2 matching 15 bases. Trimming at V came to 8 bases and at J to 6 bases, leaving 8 bases not matched to a gene. The CDR3 totals 15 residues. Germline CDR1 and CDR2: MNHNS and SASEGT. In DNA form, the CDR3 reads TGTGCCAGCCGACCGGGACTAGCGGGAGGTCCCGAGCAGTACTTC. It codes for CASRPGLAGGPEQYF.

The chain recombines TRBV2 with TRBJ2-3; TRBD2 matches 11 bases. Germline loops: CDR1 SNHLY, CDR2 FYNNEI. The CDR3 is 17 amino acids. The junction had 8 bases not matched to a gene; V was cut back by 4 bases and J by 2 bases. In DNA, the CDR3 is TGTGCCAGCAGTGGGGGACTAGCGGATACGTCCACAGATACGCAGTATTTT. This sequence encodes CASSGGLADTSTDTQYF. Variable domain in full (rest from reference TRBV2 and TRBJ2-3): EPEVTQTPSHQVTQMGQEVILRCVPISNHLYFYWYRQILGQKVEFLVSFYNNEISEKSEIFDDQFSVERPDGSNFTLKIRSTKLEDSAMYFCASSGGLADTSTDTQYFGPGTRLTVL.

This clonotype has just a few counts. This chain connects TRBV4-1 to TRBJ1-1; maybe TRBD1 (5 bases). Trimming stripped 6 bases from V and 0 bases from J, with 8 bases between. From germline, CDR1 is MGHRA and CDR2 YSYEKL. This CDR3 contains 13 residues. In DNA form, the CDR3 reads TGCGCCAGCAGGGGGCCCGTGAACACTGAAGCTTTCTTT. Its protein is CASRGPVNTEAFF.

This clonotype was recorded many times. The chain is built from TRBV9 and TRBJ2-7; 7 bases are shared with TRBD1. The CDR3 is 13 amino acids. Germline CDR1 and CDR2: SGDLS and YYNGEE. Germline trimming cut 3 bases from V and 1 base from J; bases unmatched to any gene: 1. CDR3: CASSAGGSYEQYF. In DNA form, the CDR3 reads TGTGCCAGCAGCGCAGGGGGTTCCTACGAGCAGTACTTC.

As DNA, the CDR3 is TGCGCCAGCAGCCCCTCCGGACAGGGTCGTGTTGGGCAGTACTTC. Amino acid sequence: CASSPSGQGRVGQYF. V and J are TRBV5-1 and TRBJ2-7, with 8 nucleotides matching TRBD1. The CDR3 is 15 amino acids. Germline V gene data show CDR1 as SGHRS and CDR2 as YFSETQ. V was clipped by 4 bases and J by 9 bases; unmatched bases: 15. Full variable domain (rest looked up from reference TRBV5-1 and TRBJ2-7): KAGVTQTPRYLIKTRGQQVTLSCSPISGHRSVSWYQQTPGQGLQFLFEYFSETQRNKGNFPGRFSGRQFSNSRSEMNVSTLELGDSALYLCASSPSGQGRVGQYFGPGTRLTVT.

The chain uses TRBV7-8 and TRBJ2-6, with 11 bases matching TRBD1. V trimming: 5 bases; J trimming: 2 bases; junction bases outside the gene matches: 8. Germline V gene sequence: CDR1 SGHVS, CDR2 FQNEAQ. The CDR3 has 18 residues. The CDR3 loop reads CASSHPGTGGPGANVLTF. For the CDR3, the DNA is TGTGCCAGCAGCCACCCCGGGACAGGGGGGCCTGGGGCCAACGTCCTGACTTTC.

The DNA of the CDR3 is TGTGCCAGCAGCTATCCTAGCGGGGTATACAATGAGCAGTTCTTC. Amino acid sequence: CASSYPSGVYNEQFF. V usage is TRBV11-2 and J usage is TRBJ2-1; TRBD2 aligns across 9 bases. The CDR3 consists of 15 residues. Germline assignment: CDR1 SGHAT and CDR2 FQNNGV. V was pared by 4 bases and J by 4 bases, with 5 bases of the junction left unmatched.

This clonotype came up a few times. The chain joins TRBV24-1 to TRBJ1-5; no firm D call. Germline CDR1 and CDR2: KGHDR and SFDVKD. Trimming removed 1 base at V and 2 bases at J, with 11 bases between. The length of the CDR3 is 16 residues. CDR3 DNA: TGTGCCACCAGTGATTTTGAGGGTAGAGGCAATCAGCCCCAGCATTTT. Amino acid sequence: CATSDFEGRGNQPQHF.

The chain couples TRBV14 to TRBJ1-3; possibly TRBD1 for D (5 bases). V dropped 1 base and J dropped 4 bases, with 8 bases sitting between them. This CDR3 has 14 amino acids. CDR1 is SGHDN, CDR2 FVKESK, per germline. CDR3 amino acids: CASSQGAGGNTIYF. CDR3 bases: TGTGCCAGCAGCCAAGGAGCAGGGGGAAACACCATATATTTT. The full variable domain, its missing parts supplied by reference TRBV14 and TRBJ1-3, is EAGVTQFPSHSVIEKGQTVTLRCDPISGHDNLYWYRRVMGKEIKFLLHFVKESKQDESGMPNNRFLAERTGGTYSTLKVQPAELEDSGVYFCASSQGAGGNTIYFGEGSWLTVV.

This clonotype has at least ten counts. The chain couples TRBV5-5 to TRBJ2-5, with D possibly matching TRBD2 (6 bases). The V gene's germline CDR1 is SGHKS and CDR2 YYEKEE (reference sequence). V was trimmed by 0 bases and J by 9 bases, leaving 9 bases between them. The CDR3 has 12 residues. As DNA, the CDR3 is TGTGCCAGCAGCTTGGATGCGGGGTCCCAGTACTTC. Residues: CASSLDAGSQYF. Drawing the rest from reference TRBV5-5 and TRBJ2-5, the complete variable domain is DAGVTQSPTHLIKTRGQQVTLRCSPISGHKSVSWYQQVLGQGPQFIFQYYEKEERGRGNFPDRFSARQFPNYSSELNVNALLLGDSALYLCASSLDAGSQYFGPGTRLLVL.

The table lists this clonotype with a few counts. This CDR3 is CSVTRGGATEAFF. The CDR3 nucleotides are TGCAGCGTGACGAGGGGAGGCGCAACTGAAGCTTTCTTT. The V gene is TRBV29-1, the J gene TRBJ1-1; possibly TRBD1 for D (5 bases). This CDR3 contains 13 residues. The germline V gene encodes CDR1 SQVTM and CDR2 ANQGSEA. V was shortened by 6 bases and J by 5 bases, with 16 bases between the two germline ends.

This chain connects TRBV20-1 to TRBJ1-3; TRBD1 might be the D (5 bases). V lost 5 bases, J lost 4 bases, and 12 bases lay in between. Germline CDR1 is DFQATT and CDR2 is SNEGSKA (reference sequence). The CDR3 totals 13 residues. The CDR3 DNA reads TGCAGTGCTGGTCCCAGGGCGGGAAACACCATATATTTT. This gives the protein CSAGPRAGNTIYF.

This clonotype was detected only a few times. One junction end disagrees with the germline gene, perhaps due to a read error. For the CDR3, the DNA is TGCGCCAACAGCCAGGTCACAGGGGGTCTCTACGAGCAGTACTTC. As protein: CANSQVTGGLYEQYF. The chain uses TRBV4-1 and TRBJ2-7; 8 nucleotides match TRBD1. Germline lookup yields CDR1 MGHRA and CDR2 YSYEKL. This CDR3 region has 15 residues.

V and J are TRBV5-6 and TRBJ2-3; D gene uncertain. Between the trimmed V and J ends, which lost 1 base and 2 bases, there was a span of 8 bases. Germline-derived CDR1 and CDR2 are SGHDT and YYEEEE. CDR3 length: 14 residues. The chain's CDR3 is CASSLRPYTDTQYF. CDR3 sequence (DNA): TGTGCCAGCAGCTTGAGGCCGTACACAGATACGCAGTATTTT.

This clonotype has more than one count but fewer than ten. The chain is built from TRBV5-1 and TRBJ2-2; 9 nucleotides align to TRBD2. Germline-derived CDR1 and CDR2 are SGHRS and YFSETQ. The length of the CDR3 is 16 residues. Trimming at V came to 4 bases and at J to 3 bases, leaving 7 bases not matched to a gene. In DNA form, the CDR3 reads TGCGCCAGCAGCGCCCTCCCTAGCGGGGACACCGGGGAGCTGTTTTTT. It yields the protein CASSALPSGDTGELFF.

This chain links TRBV7-9 with TRBJ1-2; 7 nucleotides line up with TRBD1. Germline lookup yields CDR1 SEHNR and CDR2 FQNEAQ (reference sequence). The CDR3 has 15 residues. Trimming removed 5 bases from V and 6 bases from J; junction bases left unmatched: 12. The CDR3 DNA reads as TGTGCCAGCAGCCTAACCTTGGACAGGAAGAATGGCTACACCTTC. It yields the protein CASSLTLDRKNGYTF.

A few counts support this clonotype. The gene calls are TRBV30 and TRBJ1-1, with no clear D. The CDR3 sequence is 14 residues long. Trimming removed 2 bases from V and 4 bases from J, with 14 bases in between. Germline V gene sequence: CDR1 GTSNPN, CDR2 SVGIG (reference sequence). CDR3 protein: CAWSLGGLGTEAFF. CDR3 bases: TGTGCCTGGAGTCTCGGAGGGTTGGGCACTGAAGCTTTCTTT. Drawing the rest from reference TRBV30 and TRBJ1-1, the complete variable domain is SQTIHQWPATLVQPVGSPLSLECTVEGTSNPNLYWYRQAAGRGLQLLFYSVGIGQISSEVPQNLSASRPQDRQFILSSKKLLLSDSGFYLCAWSLGGLGTEAFFGQGTRLTVV.

At least ten counts were recorded for this clonotype. V is TRBV6-2 or TRBV6-3 and J is TRBJ2-7; D is undetermined. CDR3 length: 12 amino acids. V lost 6 bases and J 3 bases, leaving 9 bases between the germline ends. In germline, CDR1 is MNHEY, CDR2 SVGEGT. This CDR3 reads CASSQLSYEQYF. As DNA, the CDR3 is TGTGCCAGCAGCCAACTTAGCTACGAGCAGTACTTC.